The 10 T cell receptor beta chains below all came from one sample that was sequenced in a study of T-cell memory formation after mild COVID-19. Via MiXCR, TCRdb re-called the 5' RACE reads, giving one row per CDR3 protein. The data contain a few hundred thousand distinct CDR3 sequences, about 16% of them seen just once; the ten biggest clones take up over 20%. What was sequenced was PBMCs or a T cell subset sorted from them (not recorded which). The receptors were sampled from a man aged 18 to 30 who had mild COVID-19 (a few samples of this study predate the infection). Cell type and time point are not known.

This clonotype was counted only a few times. This chain uses TRBV12-3 or TRBV12-4 with TRBJ1-1, with TRBD1 identical over 12 bases. The CDR3 spans 13 residues. V gave up 3 bases and J gave up 12 bases; unmatched junction bases: 5. CDR3 DNA: TGTGCCAGCAGTTTCGGGACAGGGGGCGCATCTTTCTTT. Translation gives CASSFGTGGASFF.

This clonotype was seen more than once but under ten times. The chain uses TRBV28 and TRBJ2-7; the match to TRBD1 covers 7 bases. Germline loops: CDR1 MDHEN, CDR2 SYDVKM. This CDR3 comprises 12 residues. With V trimmed by 8 bases and J by 3 bases, 4 bases remained unmatched. This chain's CDR3 is CASGGQVYEQYV. CDR3 nucleotide sequence: TGTGCCAGCGGTGGACAGGTCTACGAGCAGTACGTC.

The chain is built from TRBV4-2 and TRBJ2-5, with no clear D. The germline gives CDR1 LGHNA, CDR2 YNFKEQ. The CDR3 runs 15 residues. Trimming took 2 bases from V and 2 from J, leaving 12 bases between them. CDR3 bases: TGTGCCAGCAGCCAACGGTTAGGGCCGCAAGAGACCCAGTACTTC. This sequence encodes CASSQRLGPQETQYF.

In its sample, this clonotype was seen many times. This chain connects TRBV5-1 to TRBJ2-3; 9 bases agree with TRBD2. Germline CDR1 reads SGHRS; CDR2 reads YFSETQ. The ends lost 4 bases at V and 2 bases at J; junction bases unmatched: 8. This CDR3 has 16 residues. The chain's CDR3 is CASSGGVAGATDTQYF. DNA of the CDR3: TGCGCCAGCAGCGGTGGGGTAGCGGGGGCCACAGATACGCAGTATTTT.

This clonotype was observed a few times. V and J are TRBV6-2 or TRBV6-3 and TRBJ2-3, with TRBD1 identical over 8 bases. The CDR3 is 16 amino acids. V lost 5 bases and J lost 0; bases outside the gene matches: 7. CDR1 and CDR2 (germline): MNHEY, SVGEGT. This chain's CDR3 is CASSRRTGTSTDTQYF. The CDR3 DNA follows: TGTGCCAGCAGTCGACGGACAGGGACTAGCACAGATACGCAGTATTTT.

This clonotype was observed a handful of times. The chain is built from TRBV20-1 and TRBJ1-6, with 8 bases lining up with TRBD1. CDR1 DFQATT and CDR2 SNEGSKA come from the germline V gene (reference sequence). J lost 8 bases, V lost 3 bases, and 6 bases had no gene match. This CDR3 is built from 14 residues. As DNA, the CDR3 is TGCAGTGCTAGGGTGGGACAGGAGTATTCACCCCTCCACTTT. Amino acid sequence: CSARVGQEYSPLHF.

This clonotype was counted a few times. The V call is TRBV10-3, the J call TRBJ2-1; perhaps TRBD1 as D (6 bases). CDR3 size: 14 residues. CDR1 is ENHRY and CDR2 is SYGVKD in the germline V gene. V lost 6 bases, J lost 6 bases, and 15 bases lay in between. CDR3 protein: CAISARTAPNEQFF. Written as DNA, the CDR3 is TGTGCCATCAGCGCACGGACAGCACCCAATGAGCAGTTCTTC.

This clonotype was seen at least ten times. The chain couples TRBV12-3 or TRBV12-4 to TRBJ2-7, with D maybe TRBD2 (6 bases). The CDR3 extends over 15 amino acids. Trimming cost V 1 base and J 4 bases, with 14 bases left between them. CDR3 nucleotide sequence: TGTGCCAGCAGTTTAGAGGCCGGGGGTGGGTACGAGCAGTACGTC. This sequence encodes CASSLEAGGGYEQYV.

CDR3 DNA: TGCGCCAGCAGCTTGGCCGGCCAGGAACCCCCCTACGAGCAGTACTTC. Its translation is CASSLAGQEPPYEQYF. The chain recombines TRBV5-1 with TRBJ2-7; D is undetermined. The CDR3 is made up of 16 amino acids. The V end lost 0 bases, the J end lost 2 bases, and 15 bases lay between the germline ends. Per the germline V gene, CDR1 is SGHRS and CDR2 is YFSETQ.

This clonotype has a count of ten or more. The chain is built from TRBV9 and TRBJ1-1; D ambiguous. Germline CDR1 is SGDLS and CDR2 is YYNGEE. CDR3 length: 15 residues. Trimming pared 2 bases from V and 1 base from J, leaving 12 bases between. The CDR3 DNA reads TGTGCCAGCAGCGTTGATTCCATTTGGAACACTGAAGCTTTCTTT. Translated: CASSVDSIWNTEAFF.